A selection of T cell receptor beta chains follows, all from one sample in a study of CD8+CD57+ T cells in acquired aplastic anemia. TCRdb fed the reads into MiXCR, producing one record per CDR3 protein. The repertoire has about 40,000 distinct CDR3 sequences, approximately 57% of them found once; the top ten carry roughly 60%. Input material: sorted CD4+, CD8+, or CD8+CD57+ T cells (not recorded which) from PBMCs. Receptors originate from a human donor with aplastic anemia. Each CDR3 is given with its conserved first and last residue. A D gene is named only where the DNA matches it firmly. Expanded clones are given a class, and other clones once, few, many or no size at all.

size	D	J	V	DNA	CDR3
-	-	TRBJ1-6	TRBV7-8	TGTGCCAGCAGCCCCCCAGGGGATTCACCCCTCCACTTT	CASSPPGDSPLHF
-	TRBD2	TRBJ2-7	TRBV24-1	TGTGCCACCAGTCCGCGGACTAGCTACGAGCAGTACTTC	CATSPRTSYEQYF
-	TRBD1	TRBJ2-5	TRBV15	TGTGCCACCAGCTCCAGAACAGGGGCGAGACAAGAGACCCAGTACTTC	CATSSRTGARQETQYF
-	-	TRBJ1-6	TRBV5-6	TGTGCCAGCAGCTTGGGGGTATCTGATTCACCCCTCCACTTT	CASSLGVSDSPLHF
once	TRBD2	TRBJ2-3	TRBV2	TGTGCCAGCCCAGCGGGGGGGAGCACAGATACGCAGTATTTT	CASPAGGSTDTQYF
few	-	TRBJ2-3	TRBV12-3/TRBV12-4	TGTGCCAGCAGTGGAGGAGGTACGCAGTATTTT	CASSGGGTQYF
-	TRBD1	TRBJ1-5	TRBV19	TGTGCCAGTAGTCAACAGGGGGGGGATCAGCCCCAGCATTTT	CASSQQGGDQPQHF
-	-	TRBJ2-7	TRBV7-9	TGTGCCAGCAAGGTCAATTCGGGGTTCGACGAGCAGTACTTC	CASKVNSGFDEQYF
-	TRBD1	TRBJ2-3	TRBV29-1	TGCAGCGTTGGGACAGGGATCGATACGCAGTATTTT	CSVGTGIDTQYF
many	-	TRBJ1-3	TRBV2	TGTGCCAGCAGTGAAGCGCTTGGGCGGGTCATATATTTT	CASSEALGRVIYF
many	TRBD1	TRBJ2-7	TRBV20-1	TGCAGTGCTTTACGGGACAGGGGGCCCGGATACGAGCAGTACTTC	CSALRDRGPGYEQYF
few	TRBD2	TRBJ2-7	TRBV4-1	TGCGCCAGCAGCCAAGATAGCACCGGGAGGGAGGGAGGCTACGAGCAGTACTTC	CASSQDSTGREGGYEQYF
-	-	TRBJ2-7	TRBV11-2	TGTGCCAGCAGCTTAGAGACAGGCGACTCCTACGAGCAGTACTTC	CASSLETGDSYEQYF
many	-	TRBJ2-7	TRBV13	TGTGCCAGCAGCTTACGGGACGGGTACTACGAGCAGTACTTC	CASSLRDGYYEQYF
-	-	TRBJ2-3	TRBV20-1	TGCAGTTACCGGTCAGTACGCACAGATACGCAGTATTTT	CSYRSVRTDTQYF
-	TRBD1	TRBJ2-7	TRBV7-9	TGTGCCAGCAGCGGAAGGGACAGCGAGCAGTACTTC	CASSGRDSEQYF
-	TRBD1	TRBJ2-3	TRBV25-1	TGTGCCAGCAGCCCAACGACAGGGTTGAGCACAGATACGCAGTATTTT	CASSPTTGLSTDTQYF
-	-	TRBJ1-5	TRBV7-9	TGTGCCAGCTCTTGGGGTGGCAATCAGCCCCAGCATTTT	CASSWGGNQPQHF
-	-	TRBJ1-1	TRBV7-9	TGTGCCAGCAGCTTAGGCCGATTTAACACTGAAGCTTTCTTT	CASSLGRFNTEAFF
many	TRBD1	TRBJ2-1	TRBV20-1	TGCAGTGTTGGGACAGGGGGCCACAATGAGCAGTTCTTC	CSVGTGGHNEQFF
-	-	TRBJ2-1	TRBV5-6	TGTGCCAGCAGCTTGGCGGGGGAAAGTGAGCAGTTCTTC	CASSLAGESEQFF
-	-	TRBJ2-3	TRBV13	TGCGCCAGCAGCTCACAGACTAGCACAGATACGCAGTATTTT	CASSSQTSTDTQYF
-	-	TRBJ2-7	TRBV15	TGTGCCACCAGCAGAGATCTCGGGGGCTCATACGAGCAGTACTTC	CATSRDLGGSYEQYF
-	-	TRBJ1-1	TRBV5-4	TGTGCCAGCAGCCCAAGAGGGATGAACACTGAAGCTTTCTTT	CASSPRGMNTEAFF
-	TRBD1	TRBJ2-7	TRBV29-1	TGCAGCGCGACAGGGTTCTCCTACGAGCAGTACTTC	CSATGFSYEQYF
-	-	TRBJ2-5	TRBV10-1	TGCGCCAGCAGTGATGGGGCCTCTCGGGAGACCCAGTACTTC	CASSDGASRETQYF
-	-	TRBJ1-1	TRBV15	TGTGCCACCAGCAGAGATAGGTTCGGTGAGGGCACTGAAGCTTTCTTT	CATSRDRFGEGTEAFF
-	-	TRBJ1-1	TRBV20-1	TGCAGTGCTAGAGAGCCCACTAGGGGTGAAGCTTTCTTT	CSAREPTRGEAFF
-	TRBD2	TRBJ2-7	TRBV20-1	TGCAGTGCTAGGTCCAGACTAGCGGGAACCTACGAGCAGTACTTC	CSARSRLAGTYEQYF
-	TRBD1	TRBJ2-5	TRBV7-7	TGTGCTAGCAGCAAGGACAGGGCCGCATGGACGTACTTC	CASSKDRAAWTYF
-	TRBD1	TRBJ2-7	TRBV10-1	TGCGCCAGCAGTGATAACGACAGGGCGGACGAGCAGTACTTC	CASSDNDRADEQYF
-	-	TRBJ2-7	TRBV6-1	TGTGCCAGCAGTGAACATTATCGGGGCTTGCCCTCCTACGAGCAGTACTTC	CASSEHYRGLPSYEQYF
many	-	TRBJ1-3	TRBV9	TGTGCCAGCAGCCCTTGGGCAGGTCCGGGAAACACCATATATTTT	CASSPWAGPGNTIYF
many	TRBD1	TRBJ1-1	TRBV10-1	TGCGCCAGCACCCGGGACAGGACAACGAACACTGAAGCTTTCTTT	CASTRDRTTNTEAFF
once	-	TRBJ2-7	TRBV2	TGTGCCAGCAGTGAAGAGATGGGGGCCTACGAGCAGTACTTC	CASSEEMGAYEQYF
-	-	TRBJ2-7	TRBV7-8	TGTGCCAGCAGCTCCCCGGGAACTTTCGAGACCTACGAGCAGTACTTC	CASSSPGTFETYEQYF
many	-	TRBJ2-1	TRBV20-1	TGCAGTGCTAGAGAATGGGTTAAGGGGGGGGATGAGCAGTTCTTC	CSAREWVKGGDEQFF
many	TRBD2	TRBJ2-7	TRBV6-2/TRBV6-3	TGTGCCAGCAGTTACTCCTCGACTAGCGGGGGTGCCTACGAGCAGTACTTC	CASSYSSTSGGAYEQYF
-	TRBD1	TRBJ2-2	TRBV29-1	TGCAGCGTCCACGGACAGGGTCCTGGGACCGGGGAGCTGTTTTTT	CSVHGQGPGTGELFF
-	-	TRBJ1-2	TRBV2	TGTGCCAGCAGTGAACTCGGAGCTAACTATGGCTACACCTTC	CASSELGANYGYTF
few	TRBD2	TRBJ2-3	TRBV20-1	TGCAGTGCTAGAGATGCAGCGGGGGAGGGCACAGATACGCAGTGTTTT	CSARDAAGEGTDTQCF
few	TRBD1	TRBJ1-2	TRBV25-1	TGTGCCAGCAGTGATATCGATTCGGGACAGAACTATGGCTACACCTTC	CASSDIDSGQNYGYTF
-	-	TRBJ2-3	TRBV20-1	TGCAGTGCCATGACAGGAAGTCGCGCAGATACGCAGTATTTT	CSAMTGSRADTQYF
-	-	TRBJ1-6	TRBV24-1	TGTGCCACCAGTGAGGGTCAGGAGGCCTCACCCCTCCACTTT	CATSEGQEASPLHF
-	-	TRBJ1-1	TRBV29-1	TGCAGCGTTGAACCCCAATTGAACACTGAAGCTTTCTTT	CSVEPQLNTEAFF
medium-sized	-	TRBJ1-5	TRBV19	TGTGCCAGTAGTGATAGCAATCAGCCCCAGCATTTT	CASSDSNQPQHF
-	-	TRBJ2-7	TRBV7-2	TGTGCCAGCAGGATTGGCACTAGGATCATAACCTTC	CASRIGTRIITF
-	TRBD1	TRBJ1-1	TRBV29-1	TGCAGCGACGGGACAGGGTCAGCCACTGAAGCTTTCTTT	CSDGTGSATEAFF